This entry features one TCR beta chain sequence. The sample comes from a study of OX40 agonist ivuxolimab in advanced cancers. Study-level information: Head and neck, renal cell, melanoma or hepatocellular carcinoma were the cancers that dose-escalation patients had. People who had prior anti-PD-1, anti-PD-L1 or anti-CTLA-4 therapy could take part, and roughly 44% had some.

Sequenced by immunoSEQ multiplex PCR; TCRdb stores in-frame clones only, minus some. The top ten clones hold 10% to 15% of a sample with 76,000 or so clones, approximately 88% of them seen once. Material: CD4+ or CD8+ T cells sorted from blood, obtained in a trial of the OX40 agonist ivuxolimab. The sequence derives from an adult with an advanced solid tumor such as melanoma, head and neck, liver or kidney cancer.

CDR3 nucleotide sequence: TGTGCCAGCAGCTCGGGGACAGGGACTGGAAACACCATATATTTT. Protein product: CASSSGTGTGNTIYF. The chain uses TRBV7-3 and TRBJ1-3; 9 nucleotides line up with TRBD1. The J segment lost 2 bases and the V segment lost 4 bases, leaving 3 bases of the junction unmatched. The germline CDR1 and CDR2 sequences are SGHTA and FQGTGA. The length of the CDR3 is 15 residues. The whole variable domain, remainder taken from reference TRBV7-3 and TRBJ1-3, is GAGVSQTPSNKVTEKGKYVELRCDPISGHTALYWYRQSLGQGPEFLIYFQGTGAADDSGLPNDRFFAVRPEGSVSTLKIQRTERGDSAVYLCASSSGTGTGNTIYFGEGSWLTVV.